The 27 T cell receptor beta chains below were found in one sample sequenced in a study of T cell changes during pregnancy in multiple sclerosis. Sequenced by immunoSEQ multiplex PCR; TCRdb stores in-frame clones only, minus some. This table holds fewer than 70,000 clones, more than 90% found once. This specimen consisted of peripheral blood, obtained in the second trimester of pregnancy. The origin of the receptors is a female donor with multiple sclerosis, enrolled in a pregnancy study.

This clone has only a few counts. The chain is built from TRBV7-2 and TRBJ1-2; 12 positions agree with TRBD1. CDR3 length: 16 residues. With 5 bases clipped from V and 8 bases from J, the junction kept 12 bases outside the gene matches. Germline assignment: CDR1 SGHTA and CDR2 FQGNSA. The CDR3 protein is CASSLDPGTGGRGYTF. DNA for the CDR3: TGTGCCAGCAGCCTAGATCCCGGGACAGGGGGCCGAGGCTACACCTTC.

The genes are TRBV5-1 and TRBJ2-2; 8 nucleotides line up with TRBD2. CDR3 length: 17 residues. The V gene's germline CDR1 is SGHRS and CDR2 YFSETQ. The V gene end was trimmed by 5 bases and the J gene end by 7 bases; junction bases not matched to a gene: 16. The DNA for the CDR3 is TGCGCCAGCAGGGAAGGGACCGAGGGACTAGGCAGCGGGGAGCTGTTTTTT. Translating it yields CASREGTEGLGSGELFF.

The chain is built from TRBV7-9 and TRBJ2-2, with 9 nucleotides matching TRBD1. Germline V gene lookup returns CDR1 SEHNR and CDR2 FQNEAQ (reference sequence). The CDR3 contains 16 residues. The J segment lost 6 bases and the V segment lost 5 bases, leaving 10 bases of the junction unmatched. CDR3 region: CASSRPDRGIPGELFF. In nucleotides, the CDR3 is TGTGCCAGCAGCCGGCCGGACAGGGGAATTCCCGGGGAGCTGTTTTTT.

The chain couples TRBV27 to TRBJ2-2; the match to TRBD1 covers 8 bases. This CDR3 has 16 residues. J gave up 7 bases and V 6 bases, and 13 bases lay outside the gene matches. Germline V lookup: CDR1 MNHEY, CDR2 SMNVEV (reference sequence). The CDR3, as DNA: TGTGCCAGCAGGATTCTTGGACAGGGCAATGGCGGGGAGCTGTTTTTT. It yields the protein CASRILGQGNGGELFF.

The chain uses TRBV5-4 and TRBJ2-1; TRBD2 aligns across 7 bases. Unmatched junction bases numbered 4, after V lost 1 base and J lost 3 bases. The CDR3 consists of 15 residues. Germline V gene sequence: CDR1 SGHNT, CDR2 YYREEE (reference sequence). The CDR3 DNA follows: TGTGCCAGCAGCTTGTCCAGGGACTACTACAATGAGCAGTTCTTC. Translated: CASSLSRDYYNEQFF.

V is TRBV25-1 and J is TRBJ2-5; D perhaps matches TRBD1 (6 bases). Trimming took 8 bases from V and 4 from J, leaving 11 bases between them. Per the germline V gene, CDR1 is MGHDK and CDR2 is SYGVNS. The CDR3 spans 12 residues. DNA for the CDR3: TGTGCCAGCGGCAGGGGCGGAGAGACCCAGTACTTC. The encoded protein is CASGRGGETQYF.

This clone was seen more than once but under ten times. The chain joins TRBV14 to TRBJ2-7; TRBD2 aligns across 7 bases. Unmatched junction bases numbered 2, after V lost 4 bases and J lost 2 bases. Germline assignment: CDR1 SGHDN and CDR2 FVKESK. The length of the CDR3 is 13 residues. The CDR3 loop is CASSLAGAYEQYF. CDR3 sequence (DNA): TGTGCCAGCAGCCTCGCGGGGGCCTACGAGCAGTACTTC. Drawing the rest from reference TRBV14 and TRBJ2-7, the complete variable domain is EAGVTQFPSHSVIEKGQTVTLRCDPISGHDNLYWYRRVMGKEIKFLLHFVKESKQDESGMPNNRFLAERTGGTYSTLKVQPAELEDSGVYFCASSLAGAYEQYFGPGTRLTVT.

This clone was found once. The rearrangement links TRBV4-1 to TRBJ1-4; 7 bases match TRBD1. Germline CDR1 and CDR2: MGHRA and YSYEKL. The trim removed 4 bases at V and 8 bases at J, leaving 10 bases unmatched. CDR3 length: 15 residues. The CDR3 reads CASSPETTGKEKLFF. For the CDR3, the DNA is TGCGCCAGCAGCCCAGAGACGACAGGGAAAGAAAAACTGTTTTTT.

This sequence joins TRBV10-2 and TRBJ1-4; the D gene is possibly TRBD1 (5 bases). Trimming removed 4 bases from V and 6 bases from J, with 9 bases in between. The CDR3 contains 13 residues. Germline loops: CDR1 WSHSY, CDR2 SAAADI. The CDR3, as DNA: TGCGCCAGCAGTGGACAGACTTATGAAAAACTGTTTTTT. Encoded protein: CASSGQTYEKLFF.

On this clone: At one of its ends the junction is not consistent with the germline gene, which may arise from a read error. The chain employs TRBV2 and TRBJ2-7, with 11 bases that match TRBD2. CDR1 is SNHLY and CDR2 is FYNNEI in the germline V gene. There are 15 residues in the CDR3. CDR3 coding DNA: TGTGCCAGCAGCGTTAGCGGGAGGGCCTCCCACGAGCAGTACTTC. Residues: CASSVSGRASHEQYF.

The chain has TRBV30 and TRBJ2-1; TRBD2 might be the D (5 bases). CDR1 is GTSNPN and CDR2 is SVGIG in the germline V gene (reference sequence). The V and J ends lost 1 base and 8 bases respectively, with 18 bases between them. This CDR3 is built from 15 residues. In nucleotides, the CDR3 is TGTGCCTGGAGTGCACTCTCGGGAAGTTGGGATGAGCAGTTCTTC. This codes for CAWSALSGSWDEQFF.

The chain has TRBV19 and TRBJ2-3, with TRBD1 matching over 11 bases. Germline CDR1 reads LNHDA; CDR2 reads SQIVND (reference sequence). Trimming cost V 2 bases and J 5 bases; bases outside gene matches: 9. This CDR3 contains 17 residues. The CDR3 loop reads CASSINLWTGGKDTQYF. Here the CDR3 DNA reads TGTGCCAGTAGTATAAATCTGTGGACAGGGGGCAAAGATACGCAGTATTTT.

The chain couples TRBV28 to TRBJ2-4; 7 nucleotides line up with TRBD2. Per the germline V gene, CDR1 is MDHEN and CDR2 is SYDVKM. V shed 6 bases, J shed 1 base, and the junction held 12 bases outside the gene matches. This CDR3 is built from 17 residues. The CDR3 sequence is CASSFQVRGSAKNIQYF. For the CDR3, the DNA is TGTGCCAGCAGCTTCCAAGTGCGGGGGAGCGCCAAAAACATTCAGTACTTC. The complete variable domain, with remaining parts taken from reference TRBV28 and TRBJ2-4, reads DVKVTQSSRYLVKRTGEKVFLECVQDMDHENMFWYRQDPGLGLRLIYFSYDVKMKEKGDIPEGYSVSREKKERFSLILESASTNQTSMYLCASSFQVRGSAKNIQYFGAGTRLSVL.

The CDR3 DNA sequence: TGTGCCAGCAGTCGCGGAGGGGTTAGCGGGATTAACACCGGGGAGCTGTTTTTT. Translating it yields CASSRGGVSGINTGELFF. The rearrangement uses TRBV7-9 and TRBJ2-2, with 8 bases identical to TRBD2. The CDR3 runs 18 residues. J gave up 2 bases and V 6 bases, and 14 bases lay outside the gene matches. Germline V gives CDR1 SEHNR, CDR2 FQNEAQ (reference sequence).

The J gene is TRBJ2-3, the V gene TRBV10-3, with D perhaps TRBD2 (5 bases). The V end was cut by 0 bases, the J end by 0 bases, with 7 bases between. Germline CDR1 and CDR2: ENHRY and SYGVKD. The CDR3 is made up of 15 amino acids. The CDR3 sequence is CAISESRTSTDTQYF. The CDR3 bases are TGTGCCATCAGTGAGTCGCGGACTAGCACAGATACGCAGTATTTT.

This chain links TRBV29-1 with TRBJ2-7; 9 bases agree with TRBD2. From germline, CDR1 is SQVTM and CDR2 ANQGSEA. This CDR3 region has 14 residues. The trim removed 6 bases at V and 1 base at J, leaving 7 bases unmatched. CDR3 region: CSVLGTSSSYEQYF. Here the CDR3 DNA reads TGCAGCGTCCTAGGGACTAGCAGTTCCTACGAGCAGTACTTC.

V and J are TRBV18 and TRBJ2-3, with 10 bases that match TRBD1. The CDR3 totals 15 residues. The V segment lost 3 bases and the J segment 2 bases; nucleotides outside the gene matches: 2. Germline CDR1 and CDR2: KGHSH and LQKENI. The CDR3 loop reads CASSPGQGFTDTQYF. The CDR3 bases are TGTGCCAGCTCACCGGGACAGGGGTTCACAGATACGCAGTATTTT.

The rearrangement joins TRBV7-2 to TRBJ2-5; no clear D. The CDR3 consists of 14 residues. Germline loops: CDR1 SGHTA, CDR2 FQGNSA. Trimming took 5 bases from V and 7 from J, leaving 17 bases between them. The CDR3 DNA sequence: TGTGCCAGCAGCCCAAGGCCTGACTTGGGGACCCAGTACTTC. Residues: CASSPRPDLGTQYF.

This clone was seen just once. The chain joins TRBV6-5 to TRBJ1-1, with D unclear. V was cut by 5 bases and J by 2 bases, with 6 bases left in between. This CDR3 spans 12 amino acids. Germline CDR1 is MNHEY and CDR2 is SVGAGI. CDR3 sequence reads: CASSRYNTEAFF. The CDR3 bases are TGTGCCAGCAGTCGCTACAACACTGAAGCTTTCTTT.

The chain joins TRBV2 to TRBJ2-2; 9 bases match TRBD1. The CDR3 contains 15 residues. Germline values: CDR1 SNHLY, CDR2 FYNNEI. V trimming: 5 bases; J trimming: 6 bases; junction bases outside the gene matches: 7. The CDR3 sequence: CASSLDRGWAGELFF. DNA for the CDR3: TGTGCCAGCAGTCTTGACAGGGGGTGGGCCGGGGAGCTGTTTTTT.

The chain joins TRBV28 to TRBJ2-4; 7 positions match TRBD1. This CDR3 contains 15 residues. Trimming removed 5 bases from V and 0 bases from J; junction bases left unmatched: 4. Germline CDR1 is MDHEN and CDR2 is SYDVKM. The CDR3 here is CASSGQVLAKNIQYF. For the CDR3, the DNA is TGTGCCAGCAGTGGACAGGTCCTAGCCAAAAACATTCAGTACTTC.

The CDR3 nucleotides are TGTGCCAGCAGTCCGTCGGCTGGGGGGGCCTACGAGCAGTACTTC. Protein sequence: CASSPSAGGAYEQYF. This rearrangement joins TRBV6-5 to TRBJ2-7; TRBD2 agrees at 7 bases. CDR3 length equals 15 residues. From germline, CDR1 is MNHEY and CDR2 SVGAGI. With V trimmed by 5 bases and J by 2 bases, 9 bases remained unmatched.

The chain employs TRBV13 and TRBJ2-5; a weak D match, TRBD2 (6 bases). There are 15 residues in the CDR3. Looked up from germline, CDR1 is PRHDT and CDR2 is FYEKMQ (reference sequence). Trimming left V 1 base short and J 4 bases short, with 13 bases between. The chain's CDR3 is CASSLAEGPGETQYF. CDR3 DNA: TGTGCCAGCAGCTTAGCGGAGGGGCCGGGAGAGACCCAGTACTTC.

This chain links TRBV4-1 with TRBJ2-3; D remains ambiguous. Germline V gene sequence: CDR1 MGHRA, CDR2 YSYEKL. The V end was cut by 4 bases, the J end by 0 bases, with 11 bases between. There are 15 residues in the CDR3. CDR3 sequence (DNA): TGCGCCAGCAGCCCATTTTCAACTAGCACAGATACGCAGTATTTT. This sequence encodes CASSPFSTSTDTQYF.

V usage is TRBV5-1 and J usage is TRBJ2-3, with D perhaps matching TRBD2 (5 bases). The CDR3 spans 17 residues. The germline V and J ends were trimmed by 0 bases and 0 bases, with 14 bases remaining between them. CDR1 and CDR2 (germline): SGHRS, YFSETQ. CDR3 DNA: TGCGCCAGCAGCTTGGACGGGCTAGCTTCCAGCACAGATACGCAGTATTTT. Its translation: CASSLDGLASSTDTQYF.

V is TRBV5-1 and J is TRBJ1-1; 11 bases match TRBD1. V was clipped by 3 bases and J by 3 bases; unmatched bases: 7. This CDR3 has 16 residues. Germline V CDR1 and CDR2: SGHRS, YFSETQ. The CDR3 coding sequence is TGCGCCAGCAGCTGGGCCCGGGACAGGGGGTACACTGAAGCTTTCTTT. It codes for CASSWARDRGYTEAFF. The whole variable domain, remainder taken from reference TRBV5-1 and TRBJ1-1, is KAGVTQTPRYLIKTRGQQVTLSCSPISGHRSVSWYQQTPGQGLQFLFEYFSETQRNKGNFPGRFSGRQFSNSRSEMNVSTLELGDSALYLCASSWARDRGYTEAFFGQGTRLTVV.

This chain joins TRBV5-4 and TRBJ2-1, with D unclear. Germline V gene lookup returns CDR1 SGHNT and CDR2 YYREEE (reference sequence). Trimming took 3 bases from V and 8 from J, leaving 15 bases between them. This CDR3 is built from 14 residues. This CDR3 is CASSSSDLDYEQFF. The CDR3 nucleotides read TGTGCCAGCAGCTCGAGCGATCTAGACTATGAGCAGTTCTTC.